The rows below give T cell receptor beta chains drawn from one sample of a study of technical replicates of blood from four donors. Here immunoSEQ multiplex PCR was the method, and the copy in TCRdb shows in-frame clones only, minus some. Of tens of thousands of clones detected, just over 90% appear once; the ten largest clones hold 0.25% to 0.35%. What was sequenced was T cells isolated from PBMCs. These receptors originate from a human donor in good health. Each CDR3 is given with its conserved first and last residue. D genes are given only for firm matches. Clone sizes are given selectively: once, few, many, or a class where the clone is expanded.

D,J,V,size,CDR3,DNA
.,TRBJ2-1,TRBV5-1,.,CASSGNRAGEQFF,TGCGCCAGCAGCGGGAACAGGGCGGGTGAGCAGTTCTTC
.,TRBJ1-5,TRBV27,.,CASSPQGQPQHF,TGTGCCAGCAGTCCCCAGGGTCAGCCCCAGCATTTT
.,TRBJ2-3,TRBV4-1,.,CASSHIGTSDFTDTQYF,TGCGCCAGCAGCCACATCGGGACATCCGATTTCACGGATACGCAGTATTTT
.,TRBJ2-1,TRBV27,.,CASSLSGGNEQFF,TGTGCCAGCAGTTTATCCGGGGGCAATGAGCAGTTCTTC
TRBD1,TRBJ1-2,TRBV4-1,once,CASSQPGQGHYGYTF,TGCGCCAGCAGCCAACCCGGACAGGGCCACTATGGCTACACCTTC
TRBD1,TRBJ2-7,TRBV11-2,.,CASSKNRGRFPVQYF,TGTGCCAGCAGCAAAAACAGGGGGCGATTTCCAGTGCAGTACTTC
.,TRBJ2-7,TRBV19,.,CASSIVGGPEYEQYF,TGTGCCAGTAGTATAGTCGGGGGACCCGAATACGAGCAGTACTTC
TRBD1,TRBJ1-1,TRBV6-5,.,CASSYRPDRDFEAFF,TGTGCCAGCAGTTATCGACCGGACAGGGATTTTGAAGCTTTCTTT
.,TRBJ1-1,TRBV7-8,few,CASSPAPGHQNTEAFF,TGTGCCAGCAGTCCAGCCCCGGGACACCAGAACACTGAAGCTTTCTTT
.,TRBJ2-7,TRBV6-5,.,CASRSGGPNYEQYF,TGTGCCAGCAGGTCGGGGGGCCCTAACTACGAGCAGTACTTC
.,TRBJ2-7,TRBV28,.,CATLESGGVYEQYF,TGTGCCACCCTGGAGTCGGGGGGCGTCTACGAGCAGTACTTC
TRBD1,TRBJ2-7,TRBV19,.,CASSLTGAYEQYF,TGTGCCAGTAGTTTAACAGGGGCCTACGAGCAGTACTTC
.,TRBJ1-2,TRBV29-1,.,CSVPRPREKNYGYTF,TGCAGCGTCCCCAGACCTCGGGAAAAGAACTATGGCTACACCTTC
TRBD1,TRBJ2-1,TRBV4-1,once,CASSQDQGQGSNEQFF,TGCGCCAGCAGCCAAGATCAAGGACAGGGGTCCAATGAGCAGTTCTTC
TRBD2,TRBJ2-7,TRBV7-3,.,CASSLTSGSSYEQYF,TGTGCCAGCAGCTTGACTAGCGGGAGCTCCTACGAGCAGTACTTC
.,TRBJ1-1,TRBV30,.,CAWSGERRNTEAFF,TGTGCCTGGAGTGGAGAGAGGAGAAACACTGAAGCTTTCTTT
TRBD1,TRBJ1-2,TRBV28,.,CATATGGPYGYTF,TGTGCCACCGCGACAGGGGGCCCCTATGGCTACACCTTC
.,TRBJ2-5,TRBV5-1,once,CASSLGRQETQYF,TGCGCCAGCAGCTTGGGGAGACAAGAGACCCAGTACTTC
TRBD2,TRBJ2-1,TRBV11-2,.,CASREVYSSSYNEQFF,TGTGCCAGCCGGGAGGTGTACAGTAGCTCCTACAATGAGCAGTTCTTC
TRBD2,TRBJ2-1,TRBV12-5,.,CASGRLRTSGGGNEQFF,TGTGCTAGTGGTCGCCTTAGGACTAGCGGGGGGGGTAATGAGCAGTTCTTC
.,TRBJ2-7,TRBV5-1,.,CASSRGSTYEQYF,TGCGCCAGCAGCAGGGGGAGTACCTACGAGCAGTACTTC
.,TRBJ2-2,TRBV21-1,.,CASTSGEGAGELFF,TGTGCCAGCACTTCCGGGGAGGGGGCCGGGGAGCTGTTTTTT
TRBD1,TRBJ2-5,TRBV7-9,.,CASSLGQGGTQYF,TGTGCCAGCAGCTTAGGACAGGGCGGGACCCAGTACTTC
.,TRBJ1-1,TRBV5-6,.,CASRKTANAEAFF,TGTGCCAGCAGAAAGACAGCAAACGCTGAAGCTTTCTTT
.,TRBJ2-3,TRBV27,.,CASSHYRRSFWYF,TGTGCCAGCAGTCATTACCGCCGGTCCTTCTGGTATTTT
TRBD1,TRBJ1-2,TRBV7-3,.,CASSSGTGGIYGYTF,TGTGCCAGCAGCTCCGGGACAGGGGGGATCTATGGCTACACCTTC